These T cell receptor beta chains were read from a single sample in a study of technical replicates of blood from four donors. Profiled with immunoSEQ multiplex PCR; TCRdb holds only in-frame clones, not every one. The sample has approximately 12,000 clones; about 85% are singletons. The sequenced material came from PBMCs. These receptors came from a human donor in good health. CDR3s include the opening cysteine and the closing phenylalanine or tryptophan. Each record gives: D gene, V gene, clone size, J gene, CDR3 DNA, CDR3 protein. D genes are given only for firm matches. A row's size may be missing; if present it is once, few, many or a size class.

TRBD1,TRBV11-1,.,TRBJ2-1,TGTGCCAGCAGCTTAGGGACAGGCGACTACAATGAGCAGTTCTTC,CASSLGTGDYNEQFF
.,TRBV5-1,few,TRBJ2-7,TGCGCCAGCAGCCCTCCTAGTCAACACGAGCAGTACTTC,CASSPPSQHEQYF
TRBD1,TRBV27,.,TRBJ1-5,TGTGCCAGCAGTTCGGCCGGGACAGGGCATCAGCCCCAGCATTTT,CASSSAGTGHQPQHF
TRBD1,TRBV10-2,.,TRBJ2-5,TGCGCCAGTCTTGACGGACAGGGGGGCCAAGAGACCCAGTACTTC,CASLDGQGGQETQYF
TRBD2,TRBV10-3,once,TRBJ2-7,TGTGCCATCAGTGAATTAGTACTAGCGGGAGCCTTCTACGAGCAGTACTTC,CAISELVLAGAFYEQYF
.,TRBV6-1,.,TRBJ1-5,TGTGCCAGCAGTGAAGTGGGGGGGGCGGGTCAGCCCCAGCATTTT,CASSEVGGAGQPQHF
TRBD1,TRBV30,.,TRBJ2-5,TGTGCCTGGAGTGCTGGGACAGGGGGTTTCCAAGAGACCCAGTACTTC,CAWSAGTGGFQETQYF
TRBD2,TRBV6-5,.,TRBJ2-1,TGTGCCAGCAGTGGGATAGCGGGAGATCTGAATGAGCAGTTCTTC,CASSGIAGDLNEQFF
TRBD1,TRBV19,.,TRBJ2-1,TGTGCCAGTAGTACGACAGGGGGGAACAATGAGCAGTTCTTC,CASSTTGGNNEQFF
.,TRBV20-1,.,TRBJ1-2,TGCAGTGCCCAGAACTATGGCTACACCTTC,CSAQNYGYTF
TRBD2,TRBV11-2,.,TRBJ2-5,TGTGCCAGCAGCCCAGCGGGAACCAAAGAGACCCAGTACTTC,CASSPAGTKETQYF
TRBD2,TRBV25-1,.,TRBJ2-7,TGTGCCAGCAGTGTAGTAGCGGGGACCTACGAGCAGTACTTC,CASSVVAGTYEQYF
.,TRBV18,.,TRBJ1-2,TGTGCCAGCTCCCGGGATCAGGGAGGGAATGGCTACACCTTC,CASSRDQGGNGYTF
TRBD1,TRBV30,.,TRBJ1-1,TGTGCCTGGCGGGATGGACAGGGGGGAAACACTGAAGCTTTCTTT,CAWRDGQGGNTEAFF
TRBD2,TRBV28,.,TRBJ2-4,TGTGCCAGCAGTGATCCGGGACTAGCGGGAGTGAAAAACATTCAGTACTTC,CASSDPGLAGVKNIQYF
TRBD1,TRBV27,once,TRBJ2-7,TGTGCCAGCATGATAAGGACAGGGGGCCCCTACGAGCAGTACTTC,CASMIRTGGPYEQYF
TRBD1,TRBV5-1,.,TRBJ2-1,TGCGCCAGCAGCCGGGACAGCGCCTCCTACAATGAGCAGTTCTTC,CASSRDSASYNEQFF
.,TRBV5-1,.,TRBJ1-1,TGCGCCAGCAGCTTGGACAGGGTGGCCACTGAAGCTTTCTTT,CASSLDRVATEAFF
.,TRBV28,.,TRBJ1-2,TGTGCCAGATGGGGAAGGGGTAGGTATGGCTACACCTTC,CARWGRGRYGYTF
TRBD1,TRBV7-9,.,TRBJ1-3,TGTGCCAGCAGCACATACAGGGGGCGAAACACCATATATTTT,CASSTYRGRNTIYF
.,TRBV30,few,TRBJ1-1,TGTGCCTGGAGGGATGCAGGCCAGCCCACTGAAGCTTTCTTT,CAWRDAGQPTEAFF
.,TRBV5-4,.,TRBJ2-5,TGTGCCAGCAGCCCGGGGGACTACCAAGAGACCCAGTACTTC,CASSPGDYQETQYF
.,TRBV6-4,.,TRBJ2-1,TGTGCCAGCAGTGAAGTACAGGGTTCCTACAATGAGCAGTTCTTC,CASSEVQGSYNEQFF
TRBD1,TRBV27,.,TRBJ2-7,TGTGCCAGCAGGGACCAGGGGGCGGGCTACGAGCAGTACTTC,CASRDQGAGYEQYF
TRBD1,TRBV11-3,.,TRBJ2-1,TGTGCCAGCAGCTTAGCCCTCCGGGACAGGGAGCCCGACAATGAGCAGTTCTTC,CASSLALRDREPDNEQFF
.,TRBV10-3,.,TRBJ2-3,TGTGCCATCAGCCGGGACTTTACAGATACGCAGTATTTT,CAISRDFTDTQYF
.,TRBV6-5,.,TRBJ2-7,TGTGCCAGCAGTCCCCAACAGGGAAACTACGAGCAGTACTTC,CASSPQQGNYEQYF
TRBD2,TRBV7-9,.,TRBJ2-5,TGTGCCAGCAGCTCAAGGACGGGACTAGCGAACCAAGAGACCCAGTACTTC,CASSSRTGLANQETQYF
TRBD1,TRBV27,.,TRBJ1-3,TGTGCCAGCAGTTCAAGTACCGGGACAGGGGGCTCTGGAAACACCATATATTTT,CASSSSTGTGGSGNTIYF
.,TRBV2,few,TRBJ1-1,TGTGCCAGCAGCGCACAGGGGAACACTGAAGCTTTCTTT,CASSAQGNTEAFF
.,TRBV10-1,.,TRBJ1-1,TGCGCCAGCAGTGACCCAGGGGCGGCGAACACTGAAGCTTTCTTT,CASSDPGAANTEAFF
.,TRBV5-1,.,TRBJ2-6,TGCGCCAGCAGCTCGGGCTCTGGGGCCAACGTCCTGACTTTC,CASSSGSGANVLTF
.,TRBV2,few,TRBJ1-1,TGTGCCAGGCGAGTGAGCGGGGACACTGAAGCTTTCTTT,CARRVSGDTEAFF
.,TRBV7-2,.,TRBJ1-1,TGTGCCAGCAGCCTAGGGCAGGGAACTGAAGCTTTCTTT,CASSLGQGTEAFF
.,TRBV5-6,once,TRBJ2-5,TGTGCCAGCAGCCGAACTCAAGCAAATCAACCCGACCAAGAGACCCAGTACTTC,CASSRTQANQPDQETQYF
.,TRBV12-1,.,TRBJ1-1,TGTGCCAGCAGCTTTGCGCCCCCCGGGGCTGAAGCTTTCTTT,CASSFAPPGAEAFF
TRBD1,TRBV7-8,.,TRBJ2-3,TGTGCCAGCAGCTTAGGGGGACAGAGCACAGATACGCAGTATTTT,CASSLGGQSTDTQYF
TRBD2,TRBV5-6,medium-sized,TRBJ2-7,TGTGCCAGCAGCTTGAGTGCCCTAGCGGGGCGCGAGCAGTACTTC,CASSLSALAGREQYF
TRBD1,TRBV30,.,TRBJ2-1,TGTGCCTGGAAGCCTACAGGGGCCTTTTACAATGAGCAGTTCTTC,CAWKPTGAFYNEQFF
TRBD1,TRBV19,.,TRBJ1-5,TGTGCCAGTAGTCCATGGACAGGGCATCAGCCCCAGCATTTT,CASSPWTGHQPQHF
TRBD1,TRBV5-4,few,TRBJ1-1,TGTGCCAGCAGCATGGCGGGACAGGGTTGGACTGAAGCTTTCTTT,CASSMAGQGWTEAFF
TRBD2,TRBV11-2,.,TRBJ2-1,TGTGCCAGCAGCTTTGGGACTAGCCCATCTGTTAATGAGCAGTTCTTC,CASSFGTSPSVNEQFF
.,TRBV27,.,TRBJ1-2,TGTGCCACTTTCGCCGGGGGTAACTATGGCTACACCTTC,CATFAGGNYGYTF
TRBD1,TRBV4-1,.,TRBJ1-2,TGCGCCAGCAGCCAGGAAAAGACAGGGTCCCCATATGGCTACACCTTC,CASSQEKTGSPYGYTF
TRBD1,TRBV28,.,TRBJ1-2,TGTGCCAGCAGGCCCGGGACAGGGGATCCCTACGGCTACACCTTC,CASRPGTGDPYGYTF
.,TRBV7-9,.,TRBJ2-7,TGTGCCAGCAGCTTAGCACAGGGCTACGAGCAGTACTTC,CASSLAQGYEQYF
TRBD1,TRBV4-2,few,TRBJ2-6,TGTGCCAGCAGCCAAGCAGGGACAGGGTCCGGGGCCAACGTCCTGACTTTC,CASSQAGTGSGANVLTF
.,TRBV28,.,TRBJ2-2,TGTGCCAGCACCCGGGGAAGCAACCCAAACACCGGGGAGCTGTTTTTT,CASTRGSNPNTGELFF
TRBD2,TRBV5-4,.,TRBJ2-6,TGTGCCAGCAGCCCACAGTCGGGACTAGCACCTGGGGCCAACGTCCTGACTTTC,CASSPQSGLAPGANVLTF
TRBD2,TRBV29-1,.,TRBJ2-1,TGCAGCGTTGCTAGCGGTTCCTACAATGAGCAGTTCTTC,CSVASGSYNEQFF
.,TRBV21-1,.,TRBJ2-1,TGTGCCAGCAGCCTTGGGGGCCACACCTACAATGAGCAGTTCTTC,CASSLGGHTYNEQFF
TRBD1,TRBV6-6,.,TRBJ2-1,TGTGCCAGCAGCTGGGACAGGTTGGCCCCCAATGAGCAGTTCTTC,CASSWDRLAPNEQFF
.,TRBV7-8,once,TRBJ2-7,TGTGCCAGCAGCCCGAGAGAGGGGGAGCCTCGGAGCTTTTCCTACGAGCAGTACTTC,CASSPREGEPRSFSYEQYF
.,TRBV5-1,.,TRBJ1-1,TGCGCCAGCAGCTTGGCAGGGGCCAGGAGGAACACTGAAGCTTTCTTT,CASSLAGARRNTEAFF